A selection of T cell receptor beta chains follows, all from one sample in a study of cytomegalovirus exposure and HLA in healthy donors. The table came from immunoSEQ multiplex PCR; TCRdb's copy has only in-frame clones and leaves some out. Of about 69,000 clones in the sample, around 68% are singletons; the top ten hold 10% to 11%. Sequencing input: PBMCs. The receptors here all came from a woman aged 25 to 39 in good health and CMV-seronegative. Each CDR3 is given with its conserved first and last residue. D genes are given only for firm matches. Clone size is stated in some rows and not others, as once, few, many or a class when expanded.

d_call: TRBD1; v_call: TRBV5-6; j_call: TRBJ2-7; clone_size: .; cdr3_aa: CASSLEGQGRQQYF; cdr3_nt: TGTGCCAGCAGTTTGGAGGGACAGGGCAGGCAGCAGTACTTC
d_call: .; v_call: TRBV29-1; j_call: TRBJ1-4; clone_size: once; cdr3_aa: CSVEDEGVVEKLFF; cdr3_nt: TGCAGCGTTGAAGATGAGGGGGTCGTCGAAAAACTGTTTTTT
d_call: .; v_call: TRBV19; j_call: TRBJ1-5; clone_size: .; cdr3_aa: CASSITGNQPQHF; cdr3_nt: TGTGCCAGTAGTATCACAGGGAATCAGCCCCAGCATTTT
d_call: TRBD2; v_call: TRBV18; j_call: TRBJ2-7; clone_size: .; cdr3_aa: CASSREASGGIYEQYF; cdr3_nt: TGTGCCAGCTCACGCGAGGCTAGCGGGGGGATTTACGAGCAGTACTTC
d_call: .; v_call: TRBV5-5; j_call: TRBJ1-1; clone_size: .; cdr3_aa: CASIPAGNTEAFF; cdr3_nt: TGTGCCAGCATCCCCGCGGGGAACACTGAAGCTTTCTTT
d_call: TRBD1; v_call: TRBV7-3; j_call: TRBJ2-6; clone_size: .; cdr3_aa: CASSLISGAGTAGTSGANVLTF; cdr3_nt: TGTGCCAGCAGCTTAATTTCCGGAGCTGGGACAGCCGGAACGTCTGGGGCCAACGTCCTGACTTTC
d_call: .; v_call: TRBV11-2; j_call: TRBJ1-2; clone_size: .; cdr3_aa: CASSPGRAATGYTF; cdr3_nt: TGTGCCAGCAGCCCCGGGAGGGCCGCTACTGGCTACACCTTC
d_call: .; v_call: TRBV16; j_call: TRBJ1-5; clone_size: .; cdr3_aa: CASSQSQRSAPGPQHF; cdr3_nt: TGTGCCAGCAGCCAATCGCAAAGGTCCGCGCCAGGGCCCCAGCATTTT
d_call: .; v_call: TRBV2; j_call: TRBJ1-5; clone_size: .; cdr3_aa: CASSEEGQGTRPQHF; cdr3_nt: TGTGCCAGCAGTGAAGAGGGCCAGGGCACTCGGCCCCAGCATTTT
d_call: .; v_call: TRBV2; j_call: TRBJ2-7; clone_size: .; cdr3_aa: CASLAQVLSEQYF; cdr3_nt: TGTGCCAGCTTGGCACAGGTCCTCTCCGAGCAGTACTTC
d_call: .; v_call: TRBV28; j_call: TRBJ1-2; clone_size: once; cdr3_aa: CASRPSGLGYTF; cdr3_nt: TGTGCCAGCAGACCCTCGGGGTTAGGCTACACCTTC
d_call: .; v_call: TRBV5-8; j_call: TRBJ2-7; clone_size: .; cdr3_aa: CASSLGSSVGVQYF; cdr3_nt: TGTGCCAGCAGCTTGGGGTCTAGCGTTGGGGTACAGTACTTC
d_call: .; v_call: TRBV28; j_call: TRBJ2-7; clone_size: .; cdr3_aa: CASRSGRSYEQYF; cdr3_nt: TGTGCCAGCAGATCCGGGAGATCTTACGAGCAGTACTTC
d_call: TRBD2; v_call: TRBV19; j_call: TRBJ2-1; clone_size: .; cdr3_aa: CASTLRAGGNEQFF; cdr3_nt: TGTGCCAGTACCCTGAGGGCGGGGGGAAATGAGCAGTTCTTC
d_call: .; v_call: TRBV10-3; j_call: TRBJ2-7; clone_size: .; cdr3_aa: CAISWDTPREQYF; cdr3_nt: TGTGCCATCAGTTGGGACACCCCAAGAGAGCAGTACTTC
d_call: TRBD2; v_call: TRBV5-6; j_call: TRBJ2-2; clone_size: .; cdr3_aa: CASSLYSGGTGELFF; cdr3_nt: TGTGCCAGCAGCTTGTACAGCGGGGGCACCGGGGAGCTGTTTTTT
d_call: TRBD1; v_call: TRBV7-6; j_call: TRBJ1-3; clone_size: .; cdr3_aa: CASSLVWDRGPGNTIYF; cdr3_nt: TGTGCCAGCAGCTTAGTATGGGACAGGGGGCCTGGAAACACCATATATTTT
d_call: .; v_call: TRBV27; j_call: TRBJ2-7; clone_size: .; cdr3_aa: CASKGTGRGEQYF; cdr3_nt: TGTGCCAGCAAGGGGACTGGTCGAGGGGAGCAGTACTTC
d_call: .; v_call: TRBV7-9; j_call: TRBJ1-4; clone_size: few; cdr3_aa: CASSLGRGSTNEKLFF; cdr3_nt: TGTGCCAGCAGCTTAGGGCGGGGGTCGACTAATGAAAAACTGTTTTTT
d_call: TRBD1; v_call: TRBV2; j_call: TRBJ2-7; clone_size: .; cdr3_aa: CASTAPRDSYYEQYF; cdr3_nt: TGTGCCAGCACCGCGCCTAGGGACAGTTACTACGAGCAGTACTTC
d_call: .; v_call: TRBV10-3; j_call: TRBJ1-4; clone_size: .; cdr3_aa: CAISESPATNEKLFF; cdr3_nt: TGTGCCATCAGTGAGTCCCCCGCAACTAATGAAAAACTGTTTTTT
d_call: TRBD1; v_call: TRBV4-1; j_call: TRBJ1-4; clone_size: .; cdr3_aa: CASRRPGQGAAGEKLFF; cdr3_nt: TGCGCCAGCAGGCGTCCGGGACAGGGGGCAGCGGGTGAAAAACTGTTTTTT
d_call: .; v_call: TRBV4-2; j_call: TRBJ1-4; clone_size: once; cdr3_aa: CASSQGGGAEKLFF; cdr3_nt: TGTGCCAGCAGCCAAGGAGGGGGTGCTGAAAAACTGTTTTTT
d_call: .; v_call: TRBV7-7; j_call: TRBJ2-2; clone_size: .; cdr3_aa: CASTSGTFNTGELFF; cdr3_nt: TGTGCTAGCACCTCCGGGACATTTAACACCGGGGAGCTGTTTTTT
d_call: TRBD1; v_call: TRBV14; j_call: TRBJ1-2; clone_size: .; cdr3_aa: CASSRGTGPFGYTF; cdr3_nt: TGTGCCAGCAGCCGCGGGACAGGCCCCTTTGGCTACACCTTC
d_call: .; v_call: TRBV19; j_call: TRBJ1-1; clone_size: .; cdr3_aa: CAIHMNTEAFF; cdr3_nt: TGTGCCATACATATGAACACTGAAGCTTTCTTT
d_call: .; v_call: TRBV10-2; j_call: TRBJ2-7; clone_size: .; cdr3_aa: CASSDNYEQYF; cdr3_nt: TGCGCCAGCAGCGACAACTACGAGCAGTACTTC
d_call: TRBD2; v_call: TRBV9; j_call: TRBJ2-1; clone_size: .; cdr3_aa: CASSGTSGGVLDEQFF; cdr3_nt: TGTGCCAGCAGCGGGACTAGCGGGGGAGTCTTGGATGAGCAGTTCTTC
d_call: .; v_call: TRBV9; j_call: TRBJ1-1; clone_size: .; cdr3_aa: CASSGGSTEAFF; cdr3_nt: TGTGCCAGCAGCGGAGGTAGCACTGAAGCTTTCTTT
d_call: .; v_call: TRBV2; j_call: TRBJ1-2; clone_size: .; cdr3_aa: CASLRSLEGYGYTF; cdr3_nt: TGTGCCAGCCTTCGGTCTCTCGAGGGCTATGGCTACACCTTC
d_call: .; v_call: TRBV15; j_call: TRBJ2-7; clone_size: .; cdr3_aa: CATSRDAEGPQSEQYF; cdr3_nt: TGTGCCACCAGCAGAGATGCGGAGGGACCCCAAAGCGAGCAGTACTTC